This T cell receptor beta chain was sequenced for a study of blood T cell repertoires in COVID-19. Study context: The United States, Italy and Spain provided the acute and convalescent COVID-19 samples. PBMCs, B-cell-depleted T cells, or T cells provided the cDNA or gDNA that made up the material.

This clone is a singleton in its sample. Original processing methods: Estimation of nucleated cell counts was performed using reference gene primer amplification. TCRdb keeps only in-frame clones here, not all; method: immunoSEQ multiplex PCR. V and J calls plus clone size are reproduced from that table; the DNA served to infer D and trimming. Among hundreds of thousands of clones, about 90% were seen once, and the ten largest hold 1.5% to 2%. Seattle's enrolled individuals joined amid active infection and were then monitored longitudinally. The CDR3 is 14 residues long. Germline CDR1 and CDR2: MGHRA and YSYEKL. Deletions cut 8 bases from V and 3 bases from J, with 14 bases between.

Sequenced input: peripheral blood. The genes are TRBV4-1 and TRBJ1-5; the D is unclear. The origin of this receptor is a woman under 40 with COVID-19, enrolled during active disease. The CDR3 sequence: CASSEGGNNQPQHF. DNA of the CDR3: TGCGCCAGCTCCGAGGGAGGGAACAATCAGCCCCAGCATTTT.